The rows below give T cell receptor beta chains drawn from one sample of a study of T cells in Graves' hyperthyroidism and ophthalmopathy. TCRdb processed the multiplex PCR reads anew with MiXCR; each CDR3 protein has one entry. The sample lists about 640,000 distinct CDR3 sequences; about 20% were seen once. Sequencing was done on a sample of blood. The origin of the receptors is a man aged 30-40 years with Graves' ophthalmopathy. CDR3s include the opening cysteine and the closing phenylalanine or tryptophan. D genes are given only for firm matches.

d_gene: TRBD2; v_gene: TRBV5-1; j_gene: TRBJ2-1; len: 16; CDR3aa: CASSYSSGYSYNEQFF
d_gene: .; v_gene: TRBV6-5; j_gene: TRBJ1-1; len: 15; CDR3aa: CASSYSSGMGTEAFF
d_gene: TRBD1; v_gene: TRBV19; j_gene: TRBJ1-5; len: 13; CDR3aa: CASSRDRLQPQHF
d_gene: .; v_gene: TRBV11-2; j_gene: TRBJ1-4; len: 17; CDR3aa: CASSLVALYSTNEKLFF
d_gene: .; v_gene: TRBV10-1; j_gene: TRBJ1-1; len: 14; CDR3aa: CASSSGARNTEAFF
d_gene: .; v_gene: TRBV19; j_gene: TRBJ1-6; len: 12; CDR3aa: CASSKGKSPLHF
d_gene: .; v_gene: TRBV11-2; j_gene: TRBJ2-6; len: 17; CDR3aa: CASSLVFGVSGANVLTF
d_gene: .; v_gene: TRBV18; j_gene: TRBJ2-5; len: 15; CDR3aa: CASSPQHGAGETQYF
d_gene: TRBD1; v_gene: TRBV11-2; j_gene: TRBJ2-2; len: 17; CDR3aa: CASNQGRGTGGFGELFF
d_gene: .; v_gene: TRBV27; j_gene: TRBJ1-1; len: 13; CDR3aa: CASSPAFNTEAFF
d_gene: TRBD2; v_gene: TRBV30; j_gene: TRBJ2-2; len: 17; CDR3aa: CAWSVGGSGSVTGELFF
d_gene: .; v_gene: TRBV19; j_gene: TRBJ2-1; len: 15; CDR3aa: CASSIAGRTVNEQFF
d_gene: TRBD2; v_gene: TRBV5-4; j_gene: TRBJ2-3; len: 16; CDR3aa: CASSSLAGTSTDTQYF
d_gene: .; v_gene: TRBV20-1; j_gene: TRBJ1-4; len: 13; CDR3aa: CSAPAGGREKLFF
d_gene: TRBD1; v_gene: TRBV20-1; j_gene: TRBJ2-7; len: 13; CDR3aa: CSASGTVAYEQYF
d_gene: TRBD2; v_gene: TRBV19; j_gene: TRBJ2-1; len: 13; CDR3aa: CATRLAGVNEQFF
d_gene: .; v_gene: TRBV6-1; j_gene: TRBJ2-4; len: 18; CDR3aa: CASSENYRELGAKNIQYF
d_gene: .; v_gene: TRBV5-1; j_gene: TRBJ2-2; len: 17; CDR3aa: CASSNGGVKRDTGELFF
d_gene: TRBD1; v_gene: TRBV5-1; j_gene: TRBJ1-2; len: 13; CDR3aa: CASSPDRATGYTF
d_gene: .; v_gene: TRBV3-1; j_gene: TRBJ1-2; len: 12; CDR3aa: CASSNANYGYTF
d_gene: .; v_gene: TRBV12-3/TRBV12-4; j_gene: TRBJ2-3; len: 16; CDR3aa: CASSFSPASSTDTQYF
d_gene: TRBD1; v_gene: TRBV5-1; j_gene: TRBJ1-1; len: 16; CDR3aa: CASSETPRQGATEAFF
d_gene: .; v_gene: TRBV20-1; j_gene: TRBJ2-3; len: 15; CDR3aa: CSADPTTSISDTQYF
d_gene: .; v_gene: TRBV9; j_gene: TRBJ2-7; len: 15; CDR3aa: CASSVRSGAPYEQYF
d_gene: .; v_gene: TRBV10-3; j_gene: TRBJ2-2; len: 16; CDR3aa: CAISSTGVLNTGELFF
d_gene: .; v_gene: TRBV20-1; j_gene: TRBJ2-5; len: 14; CDR3aa: CSARDFGAQETQYF
d_gene: .; v_gene: TRBV10-3; j_gene: TRBJ2-5; len: 15; CDR3aa: CAIRGTALGQQTQYF